Listed here are 22 T cell receptor beta chains from one sample, sequenced in a study of blood T cell repertoires in COVID-19. This table comes from immunoSEQ multiplex PCR, and its TCRdb copy is limited to in-frame clones, with some not included. The sample has about 160,000 clones, 84% seen once; the top ten hold around 2.2%. Input material: peripheral blood. The receptors were sampled from a man between 70 and 80 years old with acute or convalescent COVID-19.

This rearrangement joins TRBV7-9 to TRBJ2-1; 7 positions match TRBD1. V was pared by 1 base and J by 5 bases, with 5 bases of the junction left unmatched. The CDR3 extends over 15 amino acids. Germline CDR1 reads SEHNR; CDR2 reads FQNEAQ (reference sequence). The CDR3 bases are TGTGCCAGCAGCTTAGAGGGGACAGAAAACAATGAGCAGTTCTTC. It is translated as CASSLEGTENNEQFF.

The chain carries TRBV15 and TRBJ1-5; D gene unclear. The ends were cut back, 0 bases at V and 4 bases at J, with 13 bases in the middle. CDR3 length: 16 amino acids. CDR1 is LNHNV and CDR2 is YYDKDF in the germline V gene (reference sequence). CDR3 DNA sequence: TGTGCCACCAGCAGAGATCGGGGTCCTGGGAATCAGCCCCAGCATTTT. It yields the protein CATSRDRGPGNQPQHF. The variable domain in full, with the rest retrieved from reference TRBV15 and TRBJ1-5, is DAMVIQNPRYQVTQFGKPVTLSCSQTLNHNVMYWYQQKSSQAPKLLFHYYDKDFNNEADTPDNFQSRRPNTSFCFLDIRSPGLGDTAMYLCATSRDRGPGNQPQHFGDGTRLSIL.

The genes are TRBV6-5 and TRBJ1-5; D is perhaps TRBD1 (5 bases). This CDR3 has 14 residues. Deletions cut 2 bases from V and 7 bases from J, with 12 bases between. From germline, CDR1 is MNHEY and CDR2 SVGAGI. The CDR3 bases are TGTGCCAGCAGTTACGGCGGGGCCGGGCAGCCCCAGCATTTT. It translates to CASSYGGAGQPQHF.

The chain combines TRBV23-1 with TRBJ1-2; no definite D call. TRBV23-1 is filed as an ORF, its function uncertain. V was trimmed by 6 bases and J by 7 bases, leaving 24 bases between them. There are 16 residues in the CDR3. The CDR3 here is CASSEAEKSGQRGYTF. The CDR3 DNA reads as TGCGCCAGCAGCGAGGCAGAAAAATCCGGTCAGCGTGGCTACACCTTC.

In this sample, this clone turned up once. The chain couples TRBV5-1 to TRBJ2-7, with TRBD2 matching over 12 bases. This CDR3 comprises 15 residues. Germline-derived CDR1 and CDR2 are SGHRS and YFSETQ. With 4 bases clipped from V and 5 bases from J, the junction kept 7 bases outside the gene matches. CDR3 amino acids: CASSLAGGPPDEQYF. As DNA, the CDR3 is TGCGCCAGCAGCCTAGCGGGAGGGCCGCCCGACGAGCAGTACTTC.

The chain links TRBV7-6 to TRBJ1-3, with 8 nucleotides matching TRBD1. V gave up 5 bases and J gave up 4 bases; unmatched junction bases: 10. The CDR3 spans 16 residues. CDR1 is SGHVS and CDR2 is FNYEAQ in the germline V gene. CDR3 region: CASSPGQGLTGNTIYF. CDR3 nucleotide sequence: TGTGCCAGCAGCCCCGGACAGGGATTGACAGGAAACACCATATATTTT.

V and J are TRBV6-5 and TRBJ2-5; 7 bases line up with TRBD1. The germline CDR1 and CDR2 sequences are MNHEY and SVGAGI. After removal of 4 bases from V and 5 bases from J, the junction contained 10 bases not matched to a gene. This CDR3 is 15 amino acids long. The DNA for the CDR3 is TGTGCCAGCAGTTTTACAGGACAGGTGCGGGAGACCCAGTACTTC. Translation: CASSFTGQVRETQYF.

The CDR3 DNA sequence: TGTGCCAGCAGTGTGGAGGCAGTCGGGGAGCTGTTTTTT. It is translated as CASSVEAVGELFF. The V and J genes are TRBV2 and TRBJ2-2; tentatively, D is TRBD2 (5 bases). This CDR3 region has 13 residues. Deletions cut 4 bases from V and 7 bases from J, with 10 bases between. Germline V CDR1 and CDR2: SNHLY, FYNNEI.

The chain couples TRBV7-2 to TRBJ1-4, with D unresolved. Trimming shortened V by 0 bases and J by 7 bases, and 18 bases separated the two germline ends. This CDR3 has 17 amino acids. Germline CDR1 is SGHTA and CDR2 is FQGNSA. The CDR3 protein is CASSLAIGQARREKLFF. In DNA form, the CDR3 reads TGTGCCAGCAGCTTAGCAATTGGGCAGGCCAGGCGTGAAAAACTGTTTTTT.

The CDR3 nucleotides read TGTGCCAGCACCCGATCGTTGGGAGGTGAAGCTTTCTTT. As protein: CASTRSLGGEAFF. V gene TRBV6-5 combines with J gene TRBJ1-1; D is uncertain. Trimming left V 7 bases short and J 7 bases short, with 16 bases between. CDR1 and CDR2 from the germline V gene are MNHEY and SVGAGI. This CDR3 has 13 residues.

The J gene is TRBJ1-1, the V gene TRBV9; D uncertain. Trimming cost V 3 bases and J 3 bases, with 6 bases left between them. The CDR3 extends over 12 amino acids. Looked up from germline, CDR1 is SGDLS and CDR2 is YYNGEE. CDR3 residues: CASSGDYTEAFF. The CDR3, as DNA: TGTGCCAGCAGCGGCGACTACACTGAAGCTTTCTTT.

This rearrangement joins TRBV27 to TRBJ2-4; 7 bases line up with TRBD2. Germline V CDR1 and CDR2: MNHEY, SMNVEV (reference sequence). Germline trimming cut 5 bases from V and 4 bases from J; bases unmatched to any gene: 11. The CDR3 is 16 residues long. CDR3 coding DNA: TGTGCCAGCAGTCTATATCTTTCGGGGGGAAAAAACATTCAGTACTTC. Translated, it gives CASSLYLSGGKNIQYF.

The chain couples TRBV18 to TRBJ2-3; 9 positions match TRBD1. With 3 bases clipped from V and 0 bases from J, the junction kept 7 bases outside the gene matches. CDR1 KGHSH and CDR2 LQKENI come from the germline V gene. This CDR3 has 17 residues. This CDR3 reads CASSPTRGTGSTDTQYF. The CDR3 nucleotides read TGTGCCAGCTCACCTACCCGTGGGACAGGGAGCACAGATACGCAGTATTTT.

CDR3 in amino acids: CASSQGSGRLNEQFF. Here the CDR3 DNA reads TGTGCCAGCTCACAGGGTAGCGGGAGGCTCAATGAGCAGTTCTTC. V is TRBV18 and J is TRBJ2-1; 10 bases map to TRBD2. From germline, CDR1 is KGHSH and CDR2 LQKENI. V trimming: 4 bases; J trimming: 6 bases; junction bases outside the gene matches: 6. The CDR3 is made up of 15 amino acids.

This clone was found a few times. This chain links TRBV5-4 with TRBJ2-1, with 9 bases lining up with TRBD2. The CDR3 runs 17 residues. V was pared by 5 bases and J by 0 bases, with 9 bases of the junction left unmatched. CDR1 and CDR2 from the germline V gene are SGHNT and YYREEE (reference sequence). The DNA of the CDR3 is TGTGCCAGCAGTAAGGGTAGCGGGGGCCACTCCTACAATGAGCAGTTCTTC. The encoded protein is CASSKGSGGHSYNEQFF.

The chain carries TRBV28 and TRBJ1-6, with 10 bases fitting TRBD1. This CDR3 region has 16 residues. CDR1 and CDR2 from the germline V gene are MDHEN and SYDVKM. With V trimmed by 5 bases and J by 9 bases, 10 bases remained unmatched. The CDR3 DNA reads TGTGCCAGCAGTCGTGCCCGGGACAGGGGTGGTTCACCCCTCCACTTT. Translation gives CASSRARDRGGSPLHF.

This chain connects TRBV12-3 or TRBV12-4 to TRBJ1-1; 7 nucleotides align to TRBD1. The CDR3 spans 12 residues. With 7 bases clipped from V and 10 bases from J, the junction kept 9 bases outside the gene matches. In nucleotides, the CDR3 is TGTGCCAGCAACACAGGGGCGGGGGGAGCTTTCTTT. Protein: CASNTGAGGAFF.

The chain is built from TRBV5-1 and TRBJ2-7; D not resolved. In germline, CDR1 is SGHRS, CDR2 YFSETQ. This CDR3 is 15 amino acids long. Trimming took off 0 bases at V and 3 bases at J, with 13 bases between the two ends. CDR3 sequence (DNA): TGCGCCAGCAGCTTGGACTCTGCCGCGATCTACGAGCAGTACTTC. Amino acid sequence: CASSLDSAAIYEQYF.

This clone has just a few counts. The chain uses TRBV28 and TRBJ1-4, with D perhaps matching TRBD1 (6 bases). The V end lost 5 bases, the J end lost 8 bases, and 18 bases lay between the germline ends. The CDR3 consists of 15 residues. Germline V lookup: CDR1 MDHEN, CDR2 SYDVKM. The CDR3 sequence: CASSEVQGLGEKLFF. The CDR3 DNA reads TGTGCCAGCAGTGAAGTACAGGGCTTAGGGGAAAAACTGTTTTTT.

This clone was recorded a few times. The chain uses TRBV11-2 and TRBJ2-7, with TRBD1 matching over 12 bases. The CDR3 is 15 residues long. Germline V CDR1 and CDR2: SGHAT, FQNNGV. V dropped 4 bases and J dropped 8; count of bases not matched to a gene: 9. CDR3 amino acids: CASSSHRDRGLKQYF. The DNA of the CDR3 is TGTGCCAGCAGCTCCCACCGGGACAGGGGGCTAAAGCAGTACTTC.

J is TRBJ1-2 and V is TRBV3-1 (or the pseudogene TRBV3-2); no reliable D call. The CDR3 sequence is 14 residues long. The V gene's germline CDR1 is LGHDT and CDR2 YNNKEL (reference sequence). Trimming took 1 base from V and 3 from J, leaving 9 bases between them. CDR3 bases: TGTGCCAGCAGCCAAGTTCACAGTGACTATGGCTACACCTTC. Translated, it gives CASSQVHSDYGYTF.

This chain connects TRBV19 to TRBJ1-5; 7 nucleotides agree with TRBD1. V lost 5 bases to trimming and J lost 4 bases; unmatched junction nucleotides: 11. Per germline, CDR1 LNHDA and CDR2 SQIVND (reference sequence). The CDR3 extends over 16 amino acids. CDR3 sequence: CASSASGQVRNQPQHF. CDR3 coding DNA: TGTGCCAGTAGTGCATCAGGACAGGTACGGAATCAGCCCCAGCATTTT.